The sequence of this T cell receptor beta chain was determined in a study of blood T cell repertoires in COVID-19. Turning to the study itself: The United States, Italy and Spain provided the acute and convalescent COVID-19 samples. The analysed material was cDNA or gDNA that came from T cells, B-cell-depleted T cells, or PBMCs.

Original analysis: Reference gene primers were amplified, and this amplification served to estimate nucleated cell counts. Produced via immunoSEQ multiplex PCR; TCRdb's table is partial and in-frame only. Clone size and V and J calls were adopted from that table, with D and trimming inferred from the DNA. The sample includes about 24,000 clones, around nine tenths seen only once; the top ten take about 5.5%. Trimming took 4 bases from V and 7 from J; bases not matched to a gene: 4. The CDR3 is 14 amino acids. Germline V CDR1 and CDR2: LGHDT, YNNKEL (reference sequence). The rearrangement links TRBV3-1 (or the pseudogene TRBV3-2) to TRBJ2-2; 9 nucleotides align to TRBD1. This TCR came from a man aged 45-60 years with active COVID-19. Sequenced sample: peripheral blood. DNA of the CDR3: TGTGCCAGCAGCCGGACAGGGGCGAGCGGGGAGCTGTTTTTT. This sequence encodes CASSRTGASGELFF.